This T cell receptor beta chain was sequenced for a study of T cells after yellow fever vaccination. In the case of this clonotype: The antigen is undetermined.

Study-level results: Abundant contaminating clonotypes from the bulk population could appear in FACS-sorted repertoires. Subsequent to the booster, the majority of primary-vaccination clones reappeared (96% CD4, approximately 85% CD8). The study found a weaker secondary response that peaked faster, day 5 versus 15.

Germline loops: CDR1 SGDLS, CDR2 YYNGEE. The CDR3 runs to 14 residues. With V trimmed by 3 bases and J by 8 bases, 8 bases remained unmatched. UMIs and a universal primer site were added when TCR cDNA was made by 5'RACE template switching. One entry per CDR3 protein results from TCRdb running MiXCR on the 5' RACE reads. The profile shows 250,000 to 350,000 distinct CDR3 sequences, 8.7% of them singletons. This rearrangement joins TRBV9 to TRBJ2-1; 7 bases map to TRBD1. The sequencing used CD4+ T cells sorted from PBMCs, collected 5 days after the yellow fever booster vaccination. This receptor was obtained from a man aged 18 to 29 who received the YFV17D yellow fever vaccine. The CDR3 DNA follows: TGTGCCAGCAGCGCCAGGACAGGTCGAGATGAGCAGTTCTTC. This sequence encodes CASSARTGRDEQFF.